One and the same sample provided the 18 T cell receptor beta chains below, sequenced in a study of T cell responses to AZD1222 COVID-19 vaccine. Sequencing used immunoSEQ multiplex PCR; TCRdb keeps in-frame clones, though not all of them. The sample carries about 150,000 clones, around 90% recorded once. This specimen was peripheral blood, taken on day 0 of AZD1222 vaccination. Receptor source: an adult in good health.

This chain links TRBV2 with TRBJ2-7; D possibly uses TRBD1 or TRBD2 (5 bases each). Deletions cut 4 bases from V and 2 bases from J, with 15 bases between. The CDR3 totals 15 residues. Germline values: CDR1 SNHLY, CDR2 FYNNEI. The CDR3 loop reads CASSATGVGAYEQYF. CDR3 DNA: TGTGCCAGCAGTGCGACCGGTGTGGGGGCCTACGAGCAGTACTTC.

This chain connects TRBV5-1 to TRBJ2-7, with D unresolved. Trimming took off 4 bases at V and 0 bases at J, with 5 bases between the two ends. The germline CDR1 and CDR2 sequences are SGHRS and YFSETQ. CDR3 size: 12 residues. The CDR3 nucleotides are TGCGCCAGCAGCATGAGCTCCTACGAGCAGTACTTC. Protein sequence: CASSMSSYEQYF.

This clone was detected once. The rearrangement links TRBV6-1 to TRBJ2-7; no firm D call. The CDR3 totals 14 residues. Trimming removed 2 bases at V and 0 bases at J, with 8 bases between. CDR1 and CDR2 (germline): MNHNS, SASEGT. CDR3 sequence reads: CASSETSSSYEQYF. The CDR3 bases are TGTGCCAGCAGTGAAACCAGTTCCTCCTACGAGCAGTACTTC.

The count of this clone is one. The rearrangement links TRBV6-5 to TRBJ1-2, with 8 positions matching TRBD1. Trimming removed 2 bases from V and 4 bases from J; junction bases left unmatched: 6. CDR3 size: 15 residues. Looked up from germline, CDR1 is MNHEY and CDR2 is SVGAGI. DNA of the CDR3: TGTGCCAGCAGTTACCAGGACAGGGTTCGCTATGGCTACACCTTC. Its translation is CASSYQDRVRYGYTF.

This chain uses TRBV7-2 with TRBJ2-3; TRBD2 might be the D (6 bases). Germline CDR1 and CDR2: SGHTA and FQGNSA. This CDR3 has 13 amino acids. Trimming took 5 bases from V and 7 from J, leaving 13 bases between them. Here the CDR3 reads CASSTPTSNTQYF. DNA of the CDR3: TGTGCCAGCAGCACCCCAACTAGCAATACGCAGTATTTT.

This clone was seen only a few times. The chain uses TRBV9 and TRBJ2-1; TRBD2 agrees at 9 bases. Germline V gene data show CDR1 as SGDLS and CDR2 as YYNGEE. After removal of 3 bases from V and 4 bases from J, the junction contained 2 bases not matched to a gene. The CDR3 extends over 14 amino acids. CDR3 amino acids: CASSESGRYNEQFF. The CDR3 nucleotides are TGTGCCAGCAGCGAAAGCGGGAGGTACAATGAGCAGTTCTTC.

The V gene is TRBV10-3, the J gene TRBJ2-7, with TRBD1 as a possible D gene (6 bases). The V gene lost 6 bases and the J gene lost 6 bases, with 21 bases spanning the gap. The CDR3 totals 15 residues. Germline CDR1 ENHRY, CDR2 SYGVKD. The CDR3 is CAIRQATGQGGEQYF. As DNA, the CDR3 is TGTGCCATCAGGCAAGCGACAGGCCAAGGCGGCGAGCAGTACTTC.

The V and J genes are TRBV7-2 and TRBJ2-1, with TRBD2 identical over 11 bases. From germline, CDR1 is SGHTA and CDR2 FQGNSA. The CDR3 sequence is 19 residues long. The V and J ends lost 1 base and 2 bases, in that order; junction bases with no gene match: 10. The CDR3, as DNA: TGTGCCAGCAGCTTAGAGGGTAGCGGGAGGGCCCGCCCCTACAATGAGCAGTTCTTC. Its translation is CASSLEGSGRARPYNEQFF.

The CDR3 DNA follows: TGTGCCAGTCGACCCGGGCCTCGGGTTCAGCCCCAGCATTTT. This encodes CASRPGPRVQPQHF. The chain joins TRBV6-4 to TRBJ1-5, with no clear D. This CDR3 has 14 amino acids. V lost 9 bases and J 6 bases, leaving 18 bases between the germline ends. Germline CDR1 reads MRHNA; CDR2 reads SNTAGT.

The J gene is TRBJ1-6, the V gene TRBV5-5, with D maybe TRBD1 (5 bases). Per the germline V gene, CDR1 is SGHKS and CDR2 is YYEKEE (reference sequence). Trimming stripped 2 bases from V and 11 bases from J, with 8 bases between. CDR3 length: 12 residues. The CDR3 loop is CASSFQGPPLHF. Here the CDR3 DNA reads TGTGCCAGCAGCTTCCAGGGCCCACCCCTCCACTTT.

The gene calls are TRBV30 and TRBJ2-7, with D uncertain. Germline CDR1 reads GTSNPN; CDR2 reads SVGIG (reference sequence). V was pared by 0 bases and J by 0 bases, with 6 bases between. The CDR3 has 13 residues. CDR3 in amino acids: CAWSVTFSYEQYF. CDR3 DNA: TGTGCCTGGAGTGTTACCTTCTCCTACGAGCAGTACTTC.

The rearrangement uses TRBV27 and TRBJ1-6; TRBD1 matches 10 bases. Germline lookup yields CDR1 MNHEY and CDR2 SMNVEV (reference sequence). Trimming removed 6 bases from V and 1 base from J; junction bases left unmatched: 3. The CDR3 runs to 16 residues. The CDR3 protein is CASRGQGLSYNSPLHF. The CDR3 DNA sequence: TGTGCCAGCAGGGGACAGGGGTTGTCCTATAATTCACCCCTCCACTTT.

This clone was seen a single time. The V gene is TRBV4-1, the J gene TRBJ1-5; no clear D. The CDR3 is 15 residues long. V lost 2 bases and J 5 bases, leaving 13 bases between the germline ends. Looked up from germline, CDR1 is MGHRA and CDR2 is YSYEKL. The DNA for the CDR3 is TGCGCCAGCAGCCAATTTGGCGGGCTTGATCAGCCCCAGCATTTT. Translating gives CASSQFGGLDQPQHF.

The gene calls are TRBV9 and TRBJ1-6; no reliable D call. Germline CDR1 and CDR2: SGDLS and YYNGEE. The CDR3 has 16 amino acids. Trimming left V 4 bases short and J 7 bases short, with 18 bases between. DNA for the CDR3: TGTGCCAGCAGCCCCCCGGCGAAGGTTCGGAATTCACCCCTCCACTTT. Protein sequence: CASSPPAKVRNSPLHF.

The chain recombines TRBV6-5 with TRBJ1-2; no reliable D call. The CDR3 spans 13 residues. In germline, CDR1 is MNHEY, CDR2 SVGAGI. V gave up 7 bases and J gave up 2 bases, with 11 bases separating them. In DNA form, the CDR3 reads TGTGCCAGCACTTTACACGGAAACTATGGCTACACCTTC. Its translation is CASTLHGNYGYTF.

This sequence joins TRBV12-3 or TRBV12-4 and TRBJ2-7, with no clear D. Deletions cut 7 bases from V and 2 bases from J, with 12 bases between. The length of the CDR3 is 13 residues. This chain's CDR3 is CASTLTDPYEQYF. The CDR3 nucleotides are TGTGCCAGCACCCTGACCGACCCCTACGAGCAGTACTTC.

The chain couples TRBV6-2 or TRBV6-3 to TRBJ2-5; unclear D gene. The CDR3 runs to 13 residues. CDR1 is MNHEY, CDR2 SVGEGT, per germline. Trimming removed 5 bases at V and 4 bases at J, with 11 bases between. CDR3 in amino acids: CASSLESGETQYF. The CDR3 nucleotides are TGTGCCAGCAGTCTTGAATCTGGAGAGACCCAGTACTTC.

The DNA for the CDR3 is TGTGCCAGCAGCTTAAGCGGGAGGGCCTTTGAGCAGTTCTTC. Translated: CASSLSGRAFEQFF. The V call is TRBV7-9, the J call TRBJ2-1; 10 nucleotides agree with TRBD2. The trim removed 2 bases at V and 9 bases at J, leaving 4 bases unmatched. The germline V gene has CDR1 SEHNR and CDR2 FQNEAQ (reference sequence). This CDR3 spans 14 amino acids.